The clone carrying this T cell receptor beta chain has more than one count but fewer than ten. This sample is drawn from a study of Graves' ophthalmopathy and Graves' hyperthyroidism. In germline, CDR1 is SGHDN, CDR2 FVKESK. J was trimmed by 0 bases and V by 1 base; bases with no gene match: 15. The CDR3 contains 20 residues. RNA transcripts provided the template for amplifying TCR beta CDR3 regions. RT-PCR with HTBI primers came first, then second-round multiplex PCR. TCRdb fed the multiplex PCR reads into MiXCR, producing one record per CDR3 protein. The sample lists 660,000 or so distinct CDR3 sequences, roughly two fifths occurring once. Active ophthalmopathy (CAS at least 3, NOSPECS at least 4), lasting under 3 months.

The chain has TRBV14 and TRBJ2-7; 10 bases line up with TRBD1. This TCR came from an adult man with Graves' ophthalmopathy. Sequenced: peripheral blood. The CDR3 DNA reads TGTGCCAGCAGCCAAGCCCTACTCGGACAGGGGGGAAAAAGCTCCTACGAGCAGTACTTC. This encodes CASSQALLGQGGKSSYEQYF.